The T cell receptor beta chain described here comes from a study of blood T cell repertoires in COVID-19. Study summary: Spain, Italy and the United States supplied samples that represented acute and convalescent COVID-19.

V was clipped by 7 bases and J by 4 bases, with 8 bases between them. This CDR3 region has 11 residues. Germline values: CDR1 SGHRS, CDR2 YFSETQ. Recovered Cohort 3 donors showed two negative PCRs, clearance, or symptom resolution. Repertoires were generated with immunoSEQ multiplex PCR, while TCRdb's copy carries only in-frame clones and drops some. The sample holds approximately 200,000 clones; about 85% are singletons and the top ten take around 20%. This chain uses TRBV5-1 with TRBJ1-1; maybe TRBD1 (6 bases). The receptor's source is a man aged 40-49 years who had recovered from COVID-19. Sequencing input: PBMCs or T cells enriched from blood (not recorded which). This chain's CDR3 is CASRGGTEAFF. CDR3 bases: TGCGCCAGCCGAGGGGGCACTGAAGCTTTCTTT.